This entry concerns a single T cell receptor beta chain. The target antigen is unknown. Trimming took off 6 bases at V and 2 bases at J, with 9 bases between the two ends. This CDR3 is 13 amino acids long. Germline loops: CDR1 LGHNT, CDR2 FRNRAP. These data come from a study of graft-versus-host responses after intestinal transplantation. Whole-study context: Among the recipients, transplants were multivisceral, liver-intestinal, or isolated intestinal. Anti-thymocyte globulin induction was given to all recipients, followed by tacrolimus and steroids for roughly 3 years. Study-wide findings and caveats: GvH clones appeared in recipient marrow, some first in ileum or blood. Allograft clonal ratios (graft-versus-host to host-versus-graft) were high in patients who had graft-donor T cell macrochimerism.

Using immunoSEQ multiplex PCR, the repertoire was profiled, and TCRdb retains in-frame clones only, with some absent. The table includes over 85,000 clones, around 91% detected once. Sequencing used unstimulated CD4+ T cells sorted from spleen or lymph node cells, obtained before transplant. The J gene is TRBJ2-3, the V gene TRBV12-5; the D is unclear. The clonotype comes from a human donor who was the organ donor for an intestinal transplant. Here the CDR3 reads CASGPPVTDTQYF. In nucleotides, the CDR3 is TGTGCTAGTGGCCCTCCAGTCACAGATACGCAGTATTTT. Drawing the rest from reference TRBV12-5 and TRBJ2-3, the complete variable domain is DARVTQTPRHKVTEMGQEVTMRCQPILGHNTVFWYRQTMMQGLELLAYFRNRAPLDDSGMPKDRFSAEMPDATLATLKIQPSEPRDSAVYFCASGPPVTDTQYFGPGTRLTVL.